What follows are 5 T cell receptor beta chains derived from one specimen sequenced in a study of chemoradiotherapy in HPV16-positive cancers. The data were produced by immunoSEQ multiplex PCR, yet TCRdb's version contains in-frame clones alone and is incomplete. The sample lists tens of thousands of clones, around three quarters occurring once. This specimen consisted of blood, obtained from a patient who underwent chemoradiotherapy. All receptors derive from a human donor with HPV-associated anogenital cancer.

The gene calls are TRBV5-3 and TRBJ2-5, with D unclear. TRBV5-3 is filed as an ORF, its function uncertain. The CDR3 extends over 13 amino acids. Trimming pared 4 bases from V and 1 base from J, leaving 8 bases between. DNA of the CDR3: TGTGCCAGAAGCCAGGCCTTCCAAGAGACCCAGTACTTC. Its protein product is CARSQAFQETQYF.

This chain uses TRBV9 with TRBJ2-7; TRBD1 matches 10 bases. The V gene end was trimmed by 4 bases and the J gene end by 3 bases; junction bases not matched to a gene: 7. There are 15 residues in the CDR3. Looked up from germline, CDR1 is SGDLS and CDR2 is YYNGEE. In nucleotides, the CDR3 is TGTGCCAGCAGCCCAGGGACAGGGGACGACTACGAGCAGTACTTC. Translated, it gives CASSPGTGDDYEQYF. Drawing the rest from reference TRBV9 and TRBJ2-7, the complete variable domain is DSGVTQTPKHLITATGQRVTLRCSPRSGDLSVYWYQQSLDQGLQFLIQYYNGEERAKGNILERFSAQQFPDLHSELNLSSLELGDSALYFCASSPGTGDDYEQYFGPGTRLTVT.

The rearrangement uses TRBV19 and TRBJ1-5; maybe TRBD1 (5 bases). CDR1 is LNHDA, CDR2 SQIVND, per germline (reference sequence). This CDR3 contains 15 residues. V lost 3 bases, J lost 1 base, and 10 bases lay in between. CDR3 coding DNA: TGTGCCAGTAGTATTATAGCAGGGAGCAATCAGCCCCAGCATTTT. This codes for CASSIIAGSNQPQHF.

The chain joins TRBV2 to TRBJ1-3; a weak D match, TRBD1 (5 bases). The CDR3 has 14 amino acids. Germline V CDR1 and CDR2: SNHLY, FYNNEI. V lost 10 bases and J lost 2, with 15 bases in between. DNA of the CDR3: TGTGCCACCATCCAGCAGGGACCTGGAAACACCATATATTTT. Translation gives CATIQQGPGNTIYF.

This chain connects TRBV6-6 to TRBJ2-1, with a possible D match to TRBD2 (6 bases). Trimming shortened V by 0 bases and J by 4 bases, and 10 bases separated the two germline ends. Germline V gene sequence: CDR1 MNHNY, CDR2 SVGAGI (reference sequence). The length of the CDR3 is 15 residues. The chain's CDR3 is CASSYSPGLYNEQFF. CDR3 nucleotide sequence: TGTGCCAGCAGTTACTCACCGGGACTTTACAATGAGCAGTTCTTC.